These T cell receptor beta chains were read from a single sample in a study of control samples from healthy donors and cancer patients. Assay used: immunoSEQ multiplex PCR; TCRdb lists only in-frame clones, some missing. Of 150,000 to 170,000 clones listed, 90% to 95% were seen once; the top ten hold about 5.6%. The sample consisted of blood. Every receptor here comes from a man between 40 and 49 years old in good health. The CDR3 runs from the conserved cysteine through the conserved F or W. D genes are given only for firm matches.

cdr3_length,j_call,d_call,v_call,cdr3_aa
15,TRBJ2-1,TRBD2,TRBV7-9,CASSLLAGTFNEQFF
13,TRBJ1-6,-,TRBV27,CASSFKSNSPLHF
15,TRBJ2-1,TRBD1,TRBV5-4,CASSLMDRVVNEQFF
20,TRBJ1-2,-,TRBV4-3,CASSQDTGLGTVAGTYGYTF
16,TRBJ1-1,-,TRBV27,CASSLWGLGIGTEAFF
15,TRBJ2-1,-,TRBV10-1,CASSDRLVGFDEQFF
16,TRBJ2-2,TRBD1,TRBV19,CASSRPGQAMPGELFF
14,TRBJ1-1,-,TRBV19,CASSIDSLRAEAFF
15,TRBJ1-6,TRBD1,TRBV6-5,CASRITGGKGSPLHF
13,TRBJ2-2,-,TRBV4-1,CASSVGRAGELFF
17,TRBJ1-2,TRBD1,TRBV5-6,CASSVTQGASVAYGYTF
13,TRBJ1-1,-,TRBV2,CASMWTENTEAFF
15,TRBJ1-5,TRBD1,TRBV6-5,CASSRDRELNQPQHF
15,TRBJ1-1,-,TRBV5-1,CASRAIGGTNTEAFF
20,TRBJ2-7,-,TRBV4-3,CASSQASLSGAGGGSYEQYF
15,TRBJ1-2,-,TRBV27,CASRLKQGGFYGYTF
15,TRBJ1-2,TRBD1,TRBV5-8,CASSSPGQGHYGYTF
13,TRBJ1-1,-,TRBV5-4,CASRGYDGSGAFF
11,TRBJ1-3,-,TRBV28,CASTPGNTIYF
13,TRBJ2-1,TRBD1,TRBV6-5,CAGRDSLVDEQFF
15,TRBJ2-7,-,TRBV19,CASSNDREGSYEQYF
14,TRBJ1-6,-,TRBV7-2,CASSFGIGDSPLHF
13,TRBJ1-4,-,TRBV2,CASSEGRNEKLFF
14,TRBJ1-1,-,TRBV10-1,CASSRAGAEAEAFF
17,TRBJ1-2,-,TRBV20-1,CSASGGGRPTSNYGYTF
14,TRBJ2-1,-,TRBV7-9,CASSLRPGDDEQFF
15,TRBJ1-5,-,TRBV4-2,CASSQGAGLDQPQHF
15,TRBJ2-7,-,TRBV6-5,CASTQGPSVLYEQYF
14,TRBJ2-3,-,TRBV11-2,CASSIDRLTDTQYF
13,TRBJ2-7,-,TRBV2,CASSVGAPYEQYF
13,TRBJ1-1,TRBD1,TRBV19,CASSLGQGVEAFF